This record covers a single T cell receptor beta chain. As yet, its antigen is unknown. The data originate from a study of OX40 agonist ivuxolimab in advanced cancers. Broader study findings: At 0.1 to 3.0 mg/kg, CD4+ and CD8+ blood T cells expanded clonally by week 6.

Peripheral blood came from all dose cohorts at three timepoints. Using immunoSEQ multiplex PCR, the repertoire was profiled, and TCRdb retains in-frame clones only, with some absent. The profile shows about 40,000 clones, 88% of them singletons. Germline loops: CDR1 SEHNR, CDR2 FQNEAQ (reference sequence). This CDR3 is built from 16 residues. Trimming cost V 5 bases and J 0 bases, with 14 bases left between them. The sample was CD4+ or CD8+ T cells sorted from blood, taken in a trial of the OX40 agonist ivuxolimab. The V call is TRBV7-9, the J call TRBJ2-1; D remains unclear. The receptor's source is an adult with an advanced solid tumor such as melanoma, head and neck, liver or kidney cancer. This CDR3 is CASSPMDPFSYNEQFF. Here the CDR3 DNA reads TGTGCCAGCAGCCCGATGGATCCTTTCTCCTACAATGAGCAGTTCTTC.